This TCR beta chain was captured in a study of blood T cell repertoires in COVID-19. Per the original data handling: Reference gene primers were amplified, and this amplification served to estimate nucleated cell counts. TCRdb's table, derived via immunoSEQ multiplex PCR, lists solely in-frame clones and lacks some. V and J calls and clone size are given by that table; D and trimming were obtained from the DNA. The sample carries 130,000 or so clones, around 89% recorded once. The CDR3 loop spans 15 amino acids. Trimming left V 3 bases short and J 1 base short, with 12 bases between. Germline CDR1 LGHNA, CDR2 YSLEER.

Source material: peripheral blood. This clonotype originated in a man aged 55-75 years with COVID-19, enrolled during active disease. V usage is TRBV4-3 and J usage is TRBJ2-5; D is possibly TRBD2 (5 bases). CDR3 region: CASSQTGSRQETQYF. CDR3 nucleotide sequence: TGCGCCAGCAGCCAGACGGGATCTCGCCAAGAGACCCAGTACTTC.